This T cell receptor (beta chain) derives from a study of shared clonotypes between healthy human individuals. Notes on the study in general: When naive CD4 clonotypes were compared across a handful of donors, around 5% were shared. The represented genetic and exposure-history diversity was limited by the small number of donors.

A note on this clone: The target antigen is unknown.

The germline V gene has CDR1 MGHRA and CDR2 YSYEKL. This CDR3 has 14 amino acids. Trimming stripped 3 bases from V and 5 bases from J, with 10 bases between. Profiled with immunoSEQ multiplex PCR; TCRdb holds only in-frame clones, not every one. The table shows 550,000 to 850,000 clones, with over 55% occurring only once. The sequence came from a woman aged 25 to 39 in good health. This sequence joins TRBV4-1 and TRBJ1-4; the D gene is possibly TRBD1 (6 bases). Sequenced: memory CD4+ T cells sorted from blood. This sample's subset: CD45RA-negative fraction. In DNA, the CDR3 is TGCGCCAGCAGCCAGGCGAGGGGGAATGAAAAACTGTTTTTT. This encodes CASSQARGNEKLFF.